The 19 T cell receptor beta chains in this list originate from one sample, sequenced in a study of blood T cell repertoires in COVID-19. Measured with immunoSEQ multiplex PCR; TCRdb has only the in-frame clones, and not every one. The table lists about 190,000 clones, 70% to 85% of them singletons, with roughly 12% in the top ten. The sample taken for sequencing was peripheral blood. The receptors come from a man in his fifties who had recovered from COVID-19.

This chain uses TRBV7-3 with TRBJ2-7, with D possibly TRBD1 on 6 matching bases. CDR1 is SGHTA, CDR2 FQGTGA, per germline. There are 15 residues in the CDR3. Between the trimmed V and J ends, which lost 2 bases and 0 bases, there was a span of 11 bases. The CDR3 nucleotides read TGTGCCAGCAGCTTACTCCCAGGGGACTCCTACGAGCAGTACTTC. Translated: CASSLLPGDSYEQYF.

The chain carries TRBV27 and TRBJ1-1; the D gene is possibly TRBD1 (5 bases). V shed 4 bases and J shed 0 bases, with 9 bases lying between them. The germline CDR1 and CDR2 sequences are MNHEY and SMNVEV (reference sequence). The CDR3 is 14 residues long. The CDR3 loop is CASSSTGVNTEAFF. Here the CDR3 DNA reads TGTGCCAGCAGTTCGACGGGGGTGAACACTGAAGCTTTCTTT.

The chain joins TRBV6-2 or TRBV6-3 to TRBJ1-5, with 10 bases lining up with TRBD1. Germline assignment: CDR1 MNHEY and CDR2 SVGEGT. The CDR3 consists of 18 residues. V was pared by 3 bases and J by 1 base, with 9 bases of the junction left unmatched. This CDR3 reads CASSYWTGGVGSNQPQHF. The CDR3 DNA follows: TGTGCCAGCAGTTATTGGACAGGGGGTGTTGGGAGCAATCAGCCCCAGCATTTT.

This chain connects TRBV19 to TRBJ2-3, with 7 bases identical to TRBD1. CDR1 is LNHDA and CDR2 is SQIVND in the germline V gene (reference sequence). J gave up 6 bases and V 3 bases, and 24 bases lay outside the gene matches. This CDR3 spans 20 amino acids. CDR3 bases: TGTGCCAGTAGTATGGATGCTTTTGGGCCAGGGAGCCTCAGGGGGGATACGCAGTATTTT. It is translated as CASSMDAFGPGSLRGDTQYF.

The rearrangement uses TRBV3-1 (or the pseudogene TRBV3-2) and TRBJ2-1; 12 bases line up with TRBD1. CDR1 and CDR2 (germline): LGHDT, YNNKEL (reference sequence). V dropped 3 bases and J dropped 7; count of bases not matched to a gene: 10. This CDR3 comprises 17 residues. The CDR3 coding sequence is TGTGCCAGCAGCCAGGGACAGGGGGCCTTATTTTTTAATGAGCAGTTCTTC. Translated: CASSQGQGALFFNEQFF.

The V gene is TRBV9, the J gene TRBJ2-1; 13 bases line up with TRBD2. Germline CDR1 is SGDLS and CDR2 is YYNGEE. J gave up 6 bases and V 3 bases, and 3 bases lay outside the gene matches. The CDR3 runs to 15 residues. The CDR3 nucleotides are TGTGCCAGCAGCGGACTAGCGGGGGGTTTCAATGAGCAGTTCTTC. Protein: CASSGLAGGFNEQFF.

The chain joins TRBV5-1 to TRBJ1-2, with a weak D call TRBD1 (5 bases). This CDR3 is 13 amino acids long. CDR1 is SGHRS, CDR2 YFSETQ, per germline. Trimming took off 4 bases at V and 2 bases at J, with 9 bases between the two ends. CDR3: CASSPDINYGYTF. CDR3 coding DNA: TGCGCCAGCAGCCCGGACATAAACTATGGCTACACCTTC.

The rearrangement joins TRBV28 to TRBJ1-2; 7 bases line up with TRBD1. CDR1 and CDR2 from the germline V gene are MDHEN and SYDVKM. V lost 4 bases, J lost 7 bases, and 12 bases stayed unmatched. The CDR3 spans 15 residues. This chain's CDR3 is CASSSLTGSGGGYTF. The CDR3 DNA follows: TGTGCCAGCAGTTCCCTAACTGGATCAGGGGGTGGCTACACCTTC.

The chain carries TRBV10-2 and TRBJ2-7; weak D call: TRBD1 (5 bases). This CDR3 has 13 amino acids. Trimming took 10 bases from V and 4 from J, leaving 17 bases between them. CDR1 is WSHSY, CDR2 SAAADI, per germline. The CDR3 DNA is TGCGCCACAAGGGGATGGGGAAGGTACGAGCAGTACTTC. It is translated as CATRGWGRYEQYF.

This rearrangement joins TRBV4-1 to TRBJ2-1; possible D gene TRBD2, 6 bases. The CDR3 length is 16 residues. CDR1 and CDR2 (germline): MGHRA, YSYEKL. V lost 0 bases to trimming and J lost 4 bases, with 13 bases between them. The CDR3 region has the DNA TGCGCCAGCAGCCAAGATGCGATAGCGGAGTACAATGAGCAGTTCTTC. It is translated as CASSQDAIAEYNEQFF.

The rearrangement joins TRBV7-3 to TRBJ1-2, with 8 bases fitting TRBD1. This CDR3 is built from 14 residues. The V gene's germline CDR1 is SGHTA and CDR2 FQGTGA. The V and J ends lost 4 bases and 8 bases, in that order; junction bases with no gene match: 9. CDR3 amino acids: CASSSGQAGHGYTF. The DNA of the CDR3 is TGTGCCAGCAGCTCGGGACAGGCCGGGCACGGCTACACCTTC.

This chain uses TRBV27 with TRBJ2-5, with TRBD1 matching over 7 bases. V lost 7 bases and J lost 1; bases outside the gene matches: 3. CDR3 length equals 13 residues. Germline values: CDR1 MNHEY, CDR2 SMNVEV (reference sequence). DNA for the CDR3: TGTGCCAGCACCCGACAGGGCCAAGAGACCCAGTACTTC. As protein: CASTRQGQETQYF.

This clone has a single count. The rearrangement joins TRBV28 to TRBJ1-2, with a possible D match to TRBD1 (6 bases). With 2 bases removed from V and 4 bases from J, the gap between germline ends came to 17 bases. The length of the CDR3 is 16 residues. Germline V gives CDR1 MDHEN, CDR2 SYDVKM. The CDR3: CASSLRVQGFRYGYTF. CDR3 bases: TGTGCCAGCAGTTTAAGGGTACAGGGATTTCGCTATGGCTACACCTTC.

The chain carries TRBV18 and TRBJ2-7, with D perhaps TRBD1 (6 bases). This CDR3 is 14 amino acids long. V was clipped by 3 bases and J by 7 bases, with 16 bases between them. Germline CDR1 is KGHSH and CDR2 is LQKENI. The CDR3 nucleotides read TGTGCCAGCTCACCTGGGACAACCTTGGGGGAGCAGTACTTC. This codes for CASSPGTTLGEQYF.

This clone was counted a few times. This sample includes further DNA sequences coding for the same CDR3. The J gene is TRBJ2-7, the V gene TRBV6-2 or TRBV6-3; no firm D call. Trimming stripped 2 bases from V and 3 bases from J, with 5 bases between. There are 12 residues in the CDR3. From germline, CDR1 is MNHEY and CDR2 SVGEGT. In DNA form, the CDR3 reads TGTGCCAGCAGTTACCGTCGCTACGAGCAGTACTTC. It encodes CASSYRRYEQYF.

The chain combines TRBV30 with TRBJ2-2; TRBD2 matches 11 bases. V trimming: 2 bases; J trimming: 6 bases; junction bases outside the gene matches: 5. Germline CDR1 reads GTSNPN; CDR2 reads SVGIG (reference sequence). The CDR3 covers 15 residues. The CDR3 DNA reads TGTGCCTGGAGTCCCCTAGCGGGAGGTTCCGGGGAGCTGTTTTTT. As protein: CAWSPLAGGSGELFF.

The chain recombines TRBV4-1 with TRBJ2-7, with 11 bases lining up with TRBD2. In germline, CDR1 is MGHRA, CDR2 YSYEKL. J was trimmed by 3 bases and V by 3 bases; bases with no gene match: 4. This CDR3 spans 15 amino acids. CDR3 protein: CASSQPTSGNYEQYF. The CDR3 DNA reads TGCGCCAGCAGCCAGCCGACTAGCGGGAACTACGAGCAGTACTTC.

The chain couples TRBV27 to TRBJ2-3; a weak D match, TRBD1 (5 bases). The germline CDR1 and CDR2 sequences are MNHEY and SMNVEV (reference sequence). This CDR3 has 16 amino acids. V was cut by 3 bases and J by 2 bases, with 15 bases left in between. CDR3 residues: CASSLSQGTPTDTQYF. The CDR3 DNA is TGTGCCAGCAGTTTGAGTCAGGGCACGCCCACAGATACGCAGTATTTT.

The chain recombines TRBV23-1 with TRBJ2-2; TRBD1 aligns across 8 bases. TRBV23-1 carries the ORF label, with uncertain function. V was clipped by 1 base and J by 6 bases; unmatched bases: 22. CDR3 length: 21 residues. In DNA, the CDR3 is TGCGCCAGCAGTCAATTGGGTGCAGGGGGCTTTATTATTTTCAAAGCCGGGGAGCTGTTTTTT. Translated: CASSQLGAGGFIIFKAGELFF.